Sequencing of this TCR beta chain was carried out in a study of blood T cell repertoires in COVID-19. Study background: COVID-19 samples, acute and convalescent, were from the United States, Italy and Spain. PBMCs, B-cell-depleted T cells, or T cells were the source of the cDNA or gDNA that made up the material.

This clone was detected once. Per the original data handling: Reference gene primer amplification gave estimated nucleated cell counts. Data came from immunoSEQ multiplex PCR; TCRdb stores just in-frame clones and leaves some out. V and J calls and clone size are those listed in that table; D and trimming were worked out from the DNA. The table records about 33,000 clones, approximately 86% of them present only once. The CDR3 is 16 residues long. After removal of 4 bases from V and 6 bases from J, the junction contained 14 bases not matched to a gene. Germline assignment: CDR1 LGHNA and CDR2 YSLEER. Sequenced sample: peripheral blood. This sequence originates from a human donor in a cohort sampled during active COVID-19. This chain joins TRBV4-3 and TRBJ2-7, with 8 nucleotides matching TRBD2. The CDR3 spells CASSPSWTSSAGEQYF. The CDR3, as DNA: TGCGCCAGCAGCCCCTCATGGACTAGCTCCGCGGGCGAGCAGTACTTC.